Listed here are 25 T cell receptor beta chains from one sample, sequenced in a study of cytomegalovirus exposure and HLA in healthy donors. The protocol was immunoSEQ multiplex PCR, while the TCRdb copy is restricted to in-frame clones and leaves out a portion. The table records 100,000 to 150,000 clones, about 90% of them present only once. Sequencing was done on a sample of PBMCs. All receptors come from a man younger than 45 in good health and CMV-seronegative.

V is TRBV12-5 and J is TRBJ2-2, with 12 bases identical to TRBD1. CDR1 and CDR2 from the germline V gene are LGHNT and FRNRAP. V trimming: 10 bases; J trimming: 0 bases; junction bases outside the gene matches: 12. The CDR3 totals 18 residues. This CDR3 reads CAKNGTGGRETNTGELFF. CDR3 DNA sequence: TGTGCTAAAAACGGGACAGGGGGCCGAGAGACGAACACCGGGGAGCTGTTTTTT.

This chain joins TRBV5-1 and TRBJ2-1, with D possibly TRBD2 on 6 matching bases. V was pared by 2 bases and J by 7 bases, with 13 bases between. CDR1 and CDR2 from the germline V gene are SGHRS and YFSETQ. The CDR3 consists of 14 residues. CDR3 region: CASSFAGTNNEQFF. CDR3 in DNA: TGCGCCAGCAGCTTCGCGGGAACGAATAATGAGCAGTTCTTC.

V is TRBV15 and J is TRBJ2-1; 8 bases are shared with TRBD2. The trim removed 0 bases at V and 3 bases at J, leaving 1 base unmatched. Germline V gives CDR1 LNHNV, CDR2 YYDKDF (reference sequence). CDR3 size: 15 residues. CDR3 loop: CATSRELAVYNEQFF. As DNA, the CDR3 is TGTGCCACCAGCAGAGAACTAGCGGTCTACAATGAGCAGTTCTTC.

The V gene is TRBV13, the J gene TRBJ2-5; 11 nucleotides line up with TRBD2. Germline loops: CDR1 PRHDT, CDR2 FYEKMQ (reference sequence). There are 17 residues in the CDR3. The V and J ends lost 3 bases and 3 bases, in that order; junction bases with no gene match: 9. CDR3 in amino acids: CASSFLTSGESKETQYF. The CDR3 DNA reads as TGTGCCAGCAGCTTCCTGACTAGCGGGGAAAGTAAAGAGACCCAGTACTTC.

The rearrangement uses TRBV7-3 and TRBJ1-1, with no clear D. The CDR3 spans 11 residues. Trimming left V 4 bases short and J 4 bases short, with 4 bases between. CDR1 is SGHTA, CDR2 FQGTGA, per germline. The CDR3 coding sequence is TGTGCCAGCAGCTCCGGCACTGAAGCTTTCTTT. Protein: CASSSGTEAFF.

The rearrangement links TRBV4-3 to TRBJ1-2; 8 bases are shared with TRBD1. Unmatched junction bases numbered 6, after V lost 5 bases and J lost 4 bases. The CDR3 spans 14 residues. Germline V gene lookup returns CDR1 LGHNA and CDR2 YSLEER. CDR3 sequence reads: CASSTHGQGYGYTF. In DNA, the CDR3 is TGCGCCAGCAGCACCCACGGACAGGGCTATGGCTACACCTTC.

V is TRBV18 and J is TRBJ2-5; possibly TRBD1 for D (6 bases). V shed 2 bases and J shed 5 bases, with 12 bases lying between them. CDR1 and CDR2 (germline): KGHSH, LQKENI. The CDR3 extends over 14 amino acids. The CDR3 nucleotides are TGTGCCAGCTCACCAAACAGGGTGGGGGAGACCCAGTACTTC. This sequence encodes CASSPNRVGETQYF. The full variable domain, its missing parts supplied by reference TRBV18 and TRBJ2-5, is NAGVMQNPRHLVRRRGQEARLRCSPMKGHSHVYWYRQLPEEGLKFMVYLQKENIIDESGMPKERFSAEFPKEGPSILRIQQVVRGDSAAYFCASSPNRVGETQYFGPGTRLLVL.

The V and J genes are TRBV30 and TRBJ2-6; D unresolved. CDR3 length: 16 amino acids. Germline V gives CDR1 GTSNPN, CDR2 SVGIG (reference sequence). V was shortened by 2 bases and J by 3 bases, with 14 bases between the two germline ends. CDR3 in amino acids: CAWSTGQSFGANVLTF. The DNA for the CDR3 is TGTGCCTGGAGTACGGGTCAAAGCTTTGGGGCCAACGTCCTGACTTTC.

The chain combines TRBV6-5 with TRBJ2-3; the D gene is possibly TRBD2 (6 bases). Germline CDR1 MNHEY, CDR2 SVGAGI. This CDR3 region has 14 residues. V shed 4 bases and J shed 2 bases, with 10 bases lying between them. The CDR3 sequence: CASSSGGVTDTQYF. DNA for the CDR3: TGTGCCAGCAGTTCTGGCGGGGTCACAGATACGCAGTATTTT.

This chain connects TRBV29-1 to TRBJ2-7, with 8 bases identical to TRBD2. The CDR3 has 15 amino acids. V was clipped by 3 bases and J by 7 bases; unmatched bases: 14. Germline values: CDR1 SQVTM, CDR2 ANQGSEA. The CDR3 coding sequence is TGCAGCGTTGAGTCTAGGGCCGGGGGGGCCAGTGAGCAGTACTTC. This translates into CSVESRAGGASEQYF.

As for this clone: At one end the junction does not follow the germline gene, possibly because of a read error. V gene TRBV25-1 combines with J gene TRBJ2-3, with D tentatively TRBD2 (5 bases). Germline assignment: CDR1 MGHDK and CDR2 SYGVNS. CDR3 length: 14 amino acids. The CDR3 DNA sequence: TGTGCCAGCAGGGAATCGGGGTCCACAGATACGCAGTATTTT. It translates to CASRESGSTDTQYF.

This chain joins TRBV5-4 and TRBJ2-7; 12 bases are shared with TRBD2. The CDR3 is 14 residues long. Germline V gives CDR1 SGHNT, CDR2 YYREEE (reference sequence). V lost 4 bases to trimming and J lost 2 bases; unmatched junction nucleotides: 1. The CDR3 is CASSLAGGPYEQYF. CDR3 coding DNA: TGTGCCAGCAGCCTAGCGGGAGGGCCCTACGAGCAGTACTTC.

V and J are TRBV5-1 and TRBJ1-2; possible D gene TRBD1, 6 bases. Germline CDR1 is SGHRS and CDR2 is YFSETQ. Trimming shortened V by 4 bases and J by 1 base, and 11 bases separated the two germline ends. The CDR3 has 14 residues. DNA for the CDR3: TGCGCCAGCAGCCAACAGGGTTTTAACTATGGCTACACCTTC. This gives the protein CASSQQGFNYGYTF. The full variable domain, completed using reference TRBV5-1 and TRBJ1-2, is KAGVTQTPRYLIKTRGQQVTLSCSPISGHRSVSWYQQTPGQGLQFLFEYFSETQRNKGNFPGRFSGRQFSNSRSEMNVSTLELGDSALYLCASSQQGFNYGYTFGSGTRLTVV.

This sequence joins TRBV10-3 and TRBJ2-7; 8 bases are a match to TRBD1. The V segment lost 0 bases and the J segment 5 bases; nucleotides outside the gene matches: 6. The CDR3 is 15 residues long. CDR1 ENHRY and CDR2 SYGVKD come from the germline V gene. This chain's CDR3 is CAISESGRGLNEQYF. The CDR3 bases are TGTGCCATCAGTGAGTCGGGCAGGGGGCTTAACGAGCAGTACTTC.

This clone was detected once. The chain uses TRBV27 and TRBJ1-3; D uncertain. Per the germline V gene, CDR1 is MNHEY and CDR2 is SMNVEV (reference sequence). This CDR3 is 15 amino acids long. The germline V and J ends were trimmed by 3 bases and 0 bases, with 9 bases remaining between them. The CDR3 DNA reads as TGTGCCAGCAGTTTGCGGGCCAACTCTGGAAACACCATATATTTT. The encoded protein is CASSLRANSGNTIYF.

This chain's CDR3 is CASSTDWRGRGDEQYF. The CDR3 DNA is TGTGCCAGCAGCACTGATTGGCGCGGGAGAGGGGACGAGCAGTACTTC. The chain joins TRBV9 to TRBJ2-7; 7 positions match TRBD2. This CDR3 has 16 residues. Losses at the gene ends were 4 bases for V and 5 bases for J; bases not matched to a gene: 15. Germline V gene lookup returns CDR1 SGDLS and CDR2 YYNGEE.

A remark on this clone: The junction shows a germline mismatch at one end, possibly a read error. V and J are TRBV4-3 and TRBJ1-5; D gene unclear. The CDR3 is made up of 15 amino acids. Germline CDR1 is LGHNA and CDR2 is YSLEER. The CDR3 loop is CASSQDTQSNQAQHF. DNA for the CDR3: TGCGCCAGCAGCCAAGATACACAGAGCAATCAGGCCCAGCATTTT.

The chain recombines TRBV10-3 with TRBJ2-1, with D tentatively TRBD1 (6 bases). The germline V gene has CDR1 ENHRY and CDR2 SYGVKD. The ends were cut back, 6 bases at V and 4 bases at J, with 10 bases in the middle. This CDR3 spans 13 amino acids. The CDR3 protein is CAIRQGQYNEQFF. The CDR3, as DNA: TGTGCCATCAGACAGGGCCAATACAATGAGCAGTTCTTC.

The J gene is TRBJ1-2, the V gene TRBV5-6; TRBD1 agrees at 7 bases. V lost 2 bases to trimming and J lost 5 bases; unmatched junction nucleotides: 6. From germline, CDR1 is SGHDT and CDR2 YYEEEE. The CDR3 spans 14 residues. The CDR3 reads CASSLSRGEYGYTF. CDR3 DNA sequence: TGTGCCAGCAGCTTAAGCAGGGGGGAATATGGCTACACCTTC.

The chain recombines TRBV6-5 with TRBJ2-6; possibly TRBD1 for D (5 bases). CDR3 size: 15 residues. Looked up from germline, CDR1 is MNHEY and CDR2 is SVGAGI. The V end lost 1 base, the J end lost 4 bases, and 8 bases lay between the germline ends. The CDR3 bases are TGTGCCAGCAGTTACTTAGGGGAAGGGGCCAACGTCCTGACTTTC. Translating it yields CASSYLGEGANVLTF.

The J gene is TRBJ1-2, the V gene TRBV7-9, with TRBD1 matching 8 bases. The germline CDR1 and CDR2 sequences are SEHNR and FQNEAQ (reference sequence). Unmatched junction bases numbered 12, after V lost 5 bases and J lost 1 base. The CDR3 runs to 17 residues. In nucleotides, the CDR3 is TGTGCCAGCAGCGCCTTTAGGACAGGGAAAATTAACTATGGCTACACCTTC. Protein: CASSAFRTGKINYGYTF.

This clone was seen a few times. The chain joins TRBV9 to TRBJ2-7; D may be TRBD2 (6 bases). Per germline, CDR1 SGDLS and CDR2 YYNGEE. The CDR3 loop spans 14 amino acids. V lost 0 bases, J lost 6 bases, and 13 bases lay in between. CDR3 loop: CASSVDGGTFEQYF. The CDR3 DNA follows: TGTGCCAGCAGCGTAGACGGCGGGACTTTCGAGCAGTACTTC.

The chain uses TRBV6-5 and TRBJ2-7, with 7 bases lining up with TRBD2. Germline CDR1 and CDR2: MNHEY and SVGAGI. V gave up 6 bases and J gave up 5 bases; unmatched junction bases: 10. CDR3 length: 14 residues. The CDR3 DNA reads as TGTGCCAGCAGGGAGGGAGGGGAGGGGAACGAGCAGTACTTC. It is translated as CASREGGEGNEQYF.

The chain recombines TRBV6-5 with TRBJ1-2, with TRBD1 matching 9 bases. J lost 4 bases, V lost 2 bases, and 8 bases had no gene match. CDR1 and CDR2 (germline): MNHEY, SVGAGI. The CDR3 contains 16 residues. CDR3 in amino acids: CASSYAGTGLFYGYTF. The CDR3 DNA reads TGTGCCAGCAGTTACGCCGGGACAGGGTTATTCTATGGCTACACCTTC.

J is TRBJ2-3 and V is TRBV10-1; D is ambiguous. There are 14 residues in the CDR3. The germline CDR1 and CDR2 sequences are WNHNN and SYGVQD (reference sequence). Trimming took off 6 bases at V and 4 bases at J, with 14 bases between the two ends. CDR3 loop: CASSQVEDPDTQYF. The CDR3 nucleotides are TGCGCCAGCAGCCAAGTCGAGGATCCAGATACGCAGTATTTT.